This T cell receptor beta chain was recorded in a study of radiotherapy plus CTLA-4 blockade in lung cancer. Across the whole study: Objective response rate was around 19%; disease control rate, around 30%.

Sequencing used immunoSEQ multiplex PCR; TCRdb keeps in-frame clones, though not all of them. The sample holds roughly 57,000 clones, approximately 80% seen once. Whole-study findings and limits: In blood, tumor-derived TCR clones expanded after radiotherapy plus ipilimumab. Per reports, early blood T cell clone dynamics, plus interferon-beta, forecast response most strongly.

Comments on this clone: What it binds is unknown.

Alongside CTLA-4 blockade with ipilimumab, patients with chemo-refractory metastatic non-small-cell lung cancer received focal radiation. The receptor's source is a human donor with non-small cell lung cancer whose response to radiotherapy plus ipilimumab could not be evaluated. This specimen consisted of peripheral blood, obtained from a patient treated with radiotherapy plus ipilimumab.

The CDR3 is CASSFYSGGASNTQYF. In nucleotides, the CDR3 is TGTGCCAGCAGCTTCTATAGCGGGGGGGCATCTAATACGCAGTATTTT. The chain uses TRBV5-6 and TRBJ2-3; TRBD2 agrees at 11 bases. Germline V gene sequence: CDR1 SGHDT, CDR2 YYEEEE. The CDR3 contains 16 residues. The ends lost 2 bases at V and 7 bases at J; junction bases unmatched: 9.